The entry below gives a single T cell receptor (beta chain) sequence along with its context. Its specificity is unknown. The assay was immunoSEQ multiplex PCR, and TCRdb's table has in-frame clones only and misses some. The table shows about 63,000 clones, with over 70% occurring only once. Prior to sequencing, the ViraFEST assay stimulated PBMC with viral peptide pools, which expanded the antigen-specific CD4+ T cells. CD4+ T cells were isolated after roughly nine days of culture. The healthy vaccine recipients, who had no prior SARS-CoV-2 infection, showed negative nucleocapsid antibodies. Each culture well received some 2.2 million PBMC. These cells were then cultured in IMDM with 9 to 10 IU/ml IL-2 and around 9.6 ug/ml peptides. This entry belongs to a study of vaccination effects on CD4 cells after COVID-19. The CDR3 is 12 residues long. V shed 2 bases and J shed 5 bases, with 4 bases lying between them. CDR1 and CDR2 (germline): MDHEN, SYDVKM.

V and J are TRBV28 and TRBJ1-5; D gene uncertain. The specimen was CD4+ T cells from PBMCs cultured with HCoV-OC43 spike peptides, collected before COVID-19 vaccination. Indicated subset: HCoV-OC43 spike overlapping peptide pool stimulation. The TCR comes from a human donor who received a COVID-19 vaccine. In DNA, the CDR3 is TGTGCCAGCAGTTTAACCCATCAGCCCCAGCATTTT. This gives the protein CASSLTHQPQHF.